This T cell receptor (beta chain) emerged from a study of T cells in Graves' hyperthyroidism and ophthalmopathy. Study in general: Peripheral blood was taken when the disease was first diagnosed, before any treatment began.

Graves' hyperthyroidism was deemed stable absent ophthalmopathy progression within 18 months. The hyperthyroidism patients had all been newly diagnosed, and their disease duration was under 2 months. Their ages ranged from 18 to 65 years. The sample holds many counts of this clonotype. CDR1 is SGHDT, CDR2 YYEEEE, per germline. The CDR3 is made up of 13 amino acids. The germline V and J ends were trimmed by 3 bases and 8 bases, with 9 bases remaining between them. Amplification of TCR beta CDR3 regions was performed using RNA transcripts as template. The HTBI set primed first-round TCR CDR3 RT-PCR. One entry per CDR3 protein, called by TCRdb with MiXCR from the multiplex PCR reads. The sample consists of roughly 300,000 distinct CDR3 sequences, approximately 18% of them appearing once.

The chain couples TRBV5-6 to TRBJ1-6; perhaps TRBD1 as D (5 bases). The clonotype comes from a woman in her forties or fifties with Graves' hyperthyroidism. Specimen: blood. This chain's CDR3 is CASSYQGDSPLHF. CDR3 coding DNA: TGTGCCAGCAGCTACCAGGGTGATTCACCCCTCCACTTT.